Sequencing of this T cell receptor beta chain was carried out in a study of blood T cell repertoires in COVID-19. Method: immunoSEQ multiplex PCR; TCRdb's copy keeps in-frame clones and lacks some. The data show around 340,000 clones, 80% to 90% seen once. The CDR3 spans 14 residues. The J segment lost 3 bases and the V segment lost 4 bases, leaving 3 bases of the junction unmatched. CDR1 and CDR2 from the germline V gene are LGHNA and YSLEER. The chain joins TRBV4-3 to TRBJ2-1; 7 bases agree with TRBD1. The sequence was obtained from a woman in her sixties with COVID-19, enrolled during active disease. Sample: peripheral blood. This chain's CDR3 is CASSRDRFYNEQFF. CDR3 nucleotides: TGCGCCAGCAGCCGGGACAGATTCTACAATGAGCAGTTCTTC.